This T cell receptor (beta chain) stems from a study of lymphopenia after photon versus proton radiotherapy. V was clipped by 1 base and J by 3 bases, with 7 bases between them. This CDR3 has 13 residues. Germline-derived CDR1 and CDR2 are SGHTA and FQGNSA. This clone was seen only a few times. The assay was immunoSEQ multiplex PCR, and TCRdb's table has in-frame clones only and misses some. In the table there are some 64,000 clones, about nine tenths of which are singletons. The material was peripheral blood, obtained from a patient treated with proton-based radiotherapy. The receptor comes from a man older than 75 with esophageal cancer. The rearrangement links TRBV7-2 to TRBJ2-7; D not certain. The CDR3 spells CASSLVTVYEQYF. DNA for the CDR3: TGTGCCAGCAGCTTAGTTACTGTCTACGAGCAGTACTTC.